These 22 T cell receptor beta chains originate from one sample sequenced in a study of identical twins. TCRdb re-derived calls from the 5' RACE reads in MiXCR, one entry per CDR3 protein. The sample carries 310,000 or so distinct CDR3 sequences, more than 6.5% recorded once. These data were also filed under a second study, of yellow fever vaccine responses in identical twins.

The source material was memory (CD45RO+) T cells sorted from blood. The receptors here all came from a woman younger than 35 in good health.

This clonotype has just a few counts. J is TRBJ2-1 and V is TRBV7-6; 7 bases align to TRBD1. J gave up 4 bases and V 4 bases, and 1 base lay outside the gene matches. This CDR3 is built from 13 residues. From germline, CDR1 is SGHVS and CDR2 FNYEAQ. The CDR3 region has the DNA TGTGCCAGCAGCTCGGGACAGTACAATGAGCAGTTCTTC. Amino acid sequence: CASSSGQYNEQFF.

This clonotype was seen more than once but under ten times. The chain has TRBV20-1 and TRBJ1-2, with D perhaps matching TRBD1 (6 bases). V lost 0 bases and J lost 4, with 18 bases in between. The CDR3 contains 16 residues. CDR1 DFQATT and CDR2 SNEGSKA come from the germline V gene (reference sequence). The CDR3 DNA follows: TGCAGTGCTAGAGATGCAAAGGGGGACGGACTCTATGGCTACACCTTC. Encoded protein: CSARDAKGDGLYGYTF.

This clonotype was counted many times. The V gene is TRBV20-1, the J gene TRBJ2-3; 7 bases are a match to TRBD2. Germline trimming cut 5 bases from V and 4 bases from J; bases unmatched to any gene: 9. Germline V gives CDR1 DFQATT, CDR2 SNEGSKA (reference sequence). The CDR3 consists of 14 residues. In DNA, the CDR3 is TGCAGTGCTCAAAGCGGGATCGGTCCAGATACGCAGTATTTT. Translation gives CSAQSGIGPDTQYF.

This clonotype was observed at least ten times. The rearrangement links TRBV12-3 or TRBV12-4 to TRBJ1-2; 7 bases are a match to TRBD1. The CDR3 is made up of 17 amino acids. With V trimmed by 6 bases and J by 4 bases, 17 bases remained unmatched. CDR3 nucleotides: TGTGCCAGCAGCCCGCGGGGTTATAGTCAGGGGGTCTATGGCTACACCTTC. Translated: CASSPRGYSQGVYGYTF.

This sequence joins TRBV5-8 and TRBJ2-1; D is uncertain. CDR3 length equals 16 residues. V dropped 4 bases and J dropped 0 bases, with 14 bases sitting between them. Germline-derived CDR1 and CDR2 are SGHTS and YDEGEE. CDR3: CASSMGTGSSYNEQFF. The CDR3 DNA reads TGTGCCAGCAGCATGGGAACGGGTAGCTCCTACAATGAGCAGTTCTTC.

The J gene is TRBJ1-2, the V gene TRBV6-1; tentatively, D is TRBD1 (5 bases). The CDR3 contains 13 residues. V gave up 5 bases and J gave up 5 bases, with 12 bases separating them. Germline lookup yields CDR1 MNHNS and CDR2 SASEGT. The CDR3 region is CASSQTEIYGYTF. DNA for the CDR3: TGTGCCAGCAGTCAGACAGAGATTTATGGCTACACCTTC.

In its sample, this clonotype was seen many times. The chain couples TRBV12-3 or TRBV12-4 to TRBJ1-1; 7 bases fit TRBD1. Trimming removed 2 bases from V and 1 base from J; junction bases left unmatched: 13. The CDR3 length is 18 residues. CDR3 protein: CASSLSRGARGRNTEAFF. In DNA, the CDR3 is TGTGCCAGCAGTTTAAGTAGAGGGGCCAGGGGGAGGAACACTGAAGCTTTCTTT.

The genes are TRBV11-3 and TRBJ2-7, with 8 bases that match TRBD1. Germline assignment: CDR1 SGHNT and CDR2 YENEEA. CDR3 length: 12 amino acids. CDR3 region: CAISPTGDEQYV. In DNA form, the CDR3 reads TGTGCCATCAGCCCGACAGGGGACGAGCAGTACGTC.

J is TRBJ2-1 and V is TRBV14; D assignment may be TRBD1 or TRBD2 (5 bases each). V dropped 0 bases and J dropped 4 bases, with 13 bases sitting between them. This CDR3 is 16 amino acids long. The germline V gene encodes CDR1 SGHDN and CDR2 FVKESK. CDR3 protein: CASSQDVGTVYNEQFF. For the CDR3, the DNA is TGTGCCAGCAGCCAAGATGTTGGGACGGTATACAATGAGCAGTTCTTC.

This clonotype was seen only a few times. The chain links TRBV13 to TRBJ2-1, with D uncertain. CDR1 is PRHDT and CDR2 is FYEKMQ in the germline V gene (reference sequence). V lost 3 bases to trimming and J lost 8 bases, with 5 bases between them. This CDR3 region has 11 residues. The CDR3 loop reads CASSFGHEQFF. In DNA, the CDR3 is TGTGCCAGCAGCTTTGGCCATGAGCAGTTCTTC.

This clonotype was found a few times. The chain recombines TRBV11-1 with TRBJ2-2; possible D gene TRBD2, 6 bases. The V gene's germline CDR1 is SGHAT and CDR2 FQDESV (reference sequence). The ends were cut back, 5 bases at V and 8 bases at J, with 27 bases in the middle. This CDR3 has 18 amino acids. CDR3 bases: TGTGCCAGCAGCCCCTACTCCAGCGGGTCTACGGGTAGGGGGGAGCTGTTTTTT. Its translation: CASSPYSSGSTGRGELFF.

This chain links TRBV6-1 with TRBJ2-2; D is perhaps TRBD1 or TRBD2 (5 bases each). This CDR3 has 15 residues. Germline CDR1 MNHNS, CDR2 SASEGT. Trimming left V 7 bases short and J 0 bases short, with 12 bases between. This CDR3 is CASTRGRPNTGELFF. In DNA form, the CDR3 reads TGTGCCAGCACTCGGGGACGGCCGAACACCGGGGAGCTGTTTTTT.

This clonotype came up a few times. V gene TRBV5-6 combines with J gene TRBJ2-2, with D hard to call. The V gene lost 0 bases and the J gene lost 2 bases, with 8 bases spanning the gap. The length of the CDR3 is 15 residues. CDR1 is SGHDT, CDR2 YYEEEE, per germline. This CDR3 is CASSLVRKNTGELFF. CDR3 nucleotides: TGTGCCAGCAGCTTGGTGCGGAAAAACACCGGGGAGCTGTTTTTT.

This clonotype was observed a handful of times. The chain carries TRBV6-1 and TRBJ2-3; D not resolved. V was pared by 3 bases and J by 3 bases, with 13 bases between. CDR1 is MNHNS, CDR2 SASEGT, per germline. The CDR3 has 15 amino acids. As DNA, the CDR3 is TGTGCCAGCAGTGAGTCGTGGTTGGAGACAGATACGCAGTATTTT. This encodes CASSESWLETDTQYF.

Only a few counts were recorded for this clonotype. The chain couples TRBV9 to TRBJ1-6; D is unclear. The V gene's germline CDR1 is SGDLS and CDR2 YYNGEE. Trimming took off 0 bases at V and 0 bases at J, with 4 bases between the two ends. The CDR3 is 15 residues long. CDR3 bases: TGTGCCAGCAGCGTAGGAAGCTCCTATAATTCACCCCTCCACTTT. Translated: CASSVGSSYNSPLHF.

The chain employs TRBV5-5 and TRBJ2-2; tentatively, D is TRBD1 (5 bases). Germline V CDR1 and CDR2: SGHKS, YYEKEE (reference sequence). V was cut by 4 bases and J by 4 bases, with 17 bases left in between. This CDR3 has 16 amino acids. As DNA, the CDR3 is TGTGCCAGCAGCCCAAACAGGTTATTGGGCACCGGGGAGCTGTTTTTT. Its translation is CASSPNRLLGTGELFF. The complete variable domain, with remaining parts taken from reference TRBV5-5 and TRBJ2-2, reads DAGVTQSPTHLIKTRGQQVTLRCSPISGHKSVSWYQQVLGQGPQFIFQYYEKEERGRGNFPDRFSARQFPNYSSELNVNALLLGDSALYLCASSPNRLLGTGELFFGEGSRLTVL.

This rearrangement joins TRBV3-1 to TRBJ2-3, with 10 bases lining up with TRBD2. The CDR3 contains 17 residues. Trimming removed 1 base from V and 5 bases from J; junction bases left unmatched: 9. Germline lookup yields CDR1 LGHDT and CDR2 YNNKEL (reference sequence). The CDR3 coding sequence is TGTGCCAGCAGCCAAGCTAAGGGACTAGCGAATATAGATACGCAGTATTTT. It encodes CASSQAKGLANIDTQYF.

Many counts were recorded for this clonotype. The J gene is TRBJ2-7, the V gene TRBV6-6; no definite D call. Germline CDR1 and CDR2: MNHNY and SVGAGI (reference sequence). The ends were cut back, 6 bases at V and 0 bases at J, with 6 bases in the middle. This CDR3 contains 12 residues. CDR3 nucleotides: TGTGCCAGCAGGGCGGTCTCCTACGAGCAGTACTTC. Translation: CASRAVSYEQYF.

The sample holds a few counts of this clonotype. The J gene is TRBJ2-1, the V gene TRBV6-5, with 13 nucleotides matching TRBD2. CDR1 and CDR2 from the germline V gene are MNHEY and SVGAGI. This CDR3 comprises 15 residues. Trimming cost V 7 bases and J 5 bases; bases outside gene matches: 5. In DNA, the CDR3 is TGTGCCAGCACTTCCGGGACTAGCGGGAACAATGAGCAGTTCTTC. This codes for CASTSGTSGNNEQFF.

The J gene is TRBJ2-7, the V gene TRBV7-2; 10 bases are a match to TRBD2. The germline V gene encodes CDR1 SGHTA and CDR2 FQGNSA. Losses at the gene ends were 5 bases for V and 8 bases for J; bases not matched to a gene: 6. The CDR3 covers 13 residues. The DNA of the CDR3 is TGTGCCAGCAGCCCTAGCGGGAGAGTTAAGCAGTACTTC. This codes for CASSPSGRVKQYF.

This clonotype was seen repeatedly, ten times or more. This chain uses TRBV24-1 with TRBJ2-1, with D maybe TRBD1 (7 bases). The CDR3 loop spans 14 amino acids. The germline CDR1 and CDR2 sequences are KGHDR and SFDVKD. Trimming shortened V by 12 bases and J by 4 bases, and 18 bases separated the two germline ends. This CDR3 is CAVARGQPYNEQFF. CDR3 bases: TGTGCCGTCGCGCGGGGACAGCCTTACAATGAGCAGTTCTTC.

This clonotype has a count of ten or more. The chain carries TRBV4-1 and TRBJ1-5; 7 bases are shared with TRBD1. Germline-derived CDR1 and CDR2 are MGHRA and YSYEKL. V gave up 0 bases and J gave up 11 bases; unmatched junction bases: 1. The CDR3 sequence is 12 residues long. CDR3 DNA: TGCGCCAGCAGCCAAGAAGGGGGCTCCCAGCATTTT. Translated: CASSQEGGSQHF.